This TCR beta chain is from a study of metastatic and nonmetastatic thyroid tumors. No patient received treatment before thyroid surgery. There are 12 residues in the CDR3. Germline-derived CDR1 and CDR2 are LGHDT and YNNKEL (reference sequence). Deletions cut 0 bases from V and 3 bases from J, with 3 bases between. TCRdb reprocessed the PCR reads via MiXCR. The sample carries some 19,000 clones, around 25% recorded once. This clone was counted at least ten times. The chain joins TRBV3-1 to TRBJ2-7; no clear D. Input material: blood. This TCR derives from a male donor with papillary thyroid cancer or a benign thyroid nodule (not recorded which). Some clones in this sample may be carry-over from other donors' samples. The CDR3 is CASSQDNYEQYF. CDR3 DNA: TGTGCCAGCAGCCAAGACAACTACGAGCAGTACTTC.